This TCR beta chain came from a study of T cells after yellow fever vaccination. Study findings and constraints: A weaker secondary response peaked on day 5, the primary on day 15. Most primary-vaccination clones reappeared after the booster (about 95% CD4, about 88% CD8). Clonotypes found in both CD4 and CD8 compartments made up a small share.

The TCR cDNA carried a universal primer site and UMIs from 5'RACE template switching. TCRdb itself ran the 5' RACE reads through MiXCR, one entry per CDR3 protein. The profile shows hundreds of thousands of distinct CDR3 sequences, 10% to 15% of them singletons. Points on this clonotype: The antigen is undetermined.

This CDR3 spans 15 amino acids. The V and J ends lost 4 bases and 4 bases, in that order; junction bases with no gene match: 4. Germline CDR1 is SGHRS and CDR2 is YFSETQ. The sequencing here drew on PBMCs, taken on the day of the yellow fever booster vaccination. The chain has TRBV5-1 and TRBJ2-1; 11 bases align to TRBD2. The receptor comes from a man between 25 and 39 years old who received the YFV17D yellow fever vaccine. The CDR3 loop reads CASSDSGRGYNEQFF. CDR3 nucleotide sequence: TGCGCCAGCAGCGATAGCGGGAGGGGTTACAATGAGCAGTTCTTC.